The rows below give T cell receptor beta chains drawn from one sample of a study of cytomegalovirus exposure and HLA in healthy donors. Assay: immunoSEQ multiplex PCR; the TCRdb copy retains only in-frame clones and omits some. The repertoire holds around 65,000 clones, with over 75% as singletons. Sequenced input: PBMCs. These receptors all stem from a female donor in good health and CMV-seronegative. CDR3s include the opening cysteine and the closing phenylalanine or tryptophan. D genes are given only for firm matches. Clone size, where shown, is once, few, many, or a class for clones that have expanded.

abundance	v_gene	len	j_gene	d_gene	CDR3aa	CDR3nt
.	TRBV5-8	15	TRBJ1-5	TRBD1	CASSRGTGDYQPQHF	TGTGCCAGCAGCCGCGGGACAGGGGACTACCAGCCCCAGCATTTT
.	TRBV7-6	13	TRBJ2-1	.	CASSLGNYNEQFF	TGTGCCAGCAGCTTAGGTAACTACAATGAGCAGTTCTTC
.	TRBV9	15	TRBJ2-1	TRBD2	CASSVGIAGYNEQFF	TGTGCCAGCAGCGTAGGGATAGCGGGGTACAATGAGCAGTTCTTC
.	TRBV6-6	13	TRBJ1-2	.	CASNPGRLVGYTF	TGTGCCAGCAATCCAGGGAGGTTAGTTGGCTACACCTTC
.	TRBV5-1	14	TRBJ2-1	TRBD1	CASSPGTGGDEQFF	TGCGCCAGCAGCCCCGGGACAGGGGGCGATGAGCAGTTCTTC
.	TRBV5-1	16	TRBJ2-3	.	CASSLSGEGLVDTQYF	TGCGCCAGCAGCTTGTCAGGGGAGGGGTTGGTAGATACGCAGTATTTT
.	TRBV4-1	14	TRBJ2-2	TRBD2	CASSLAGGRGELFF	TGCGCCAGCAGTTTAGCGGGAGGAAGGGGGGAGCTGTTTTTT
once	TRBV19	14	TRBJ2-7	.	CASSIFSSSYEQYF	TGTGCCAGTAGTATTTTTAGCAGCTCCTACGAGCAGTACTTC
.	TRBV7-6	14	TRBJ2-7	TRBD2	CASSLVLAGDEQYF	TGTGCCAGCAGCTTAGTTCTAGCGGGAGACGAGCAGTACTTC
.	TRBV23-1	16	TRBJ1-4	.	CASGLQKAGDNEKLFF	TGCGCCAGCGGTCTCCAAAAGGCAGGTGACAATGAAAAACTGTTTTTT
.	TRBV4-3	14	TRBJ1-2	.	CASSQGAGLYGYTF	TGCGCCAGCAGCCAAGGGGCAGGTCTTTATGGCTACACCTTC
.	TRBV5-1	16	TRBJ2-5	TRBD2	CASSPMGLAGGETQYF	TGCGCCAGCAGCCCGATGGGACTAGCGGGGGGGGAGACCCAGTACTTC
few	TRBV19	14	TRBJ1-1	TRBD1	CASNRGTGSGRAFF	TGTGCCAGTAACCGCGGGACAGGTTCTGGCCGAGCTTTCTTT
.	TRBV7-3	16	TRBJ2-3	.	CASSLNPRANTDTQYF	TGTGCCAGCAGCTTAAACCCGCGGGCAAACACAGATACGCAGTATTTT
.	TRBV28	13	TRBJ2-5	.	CASSPGQQETQYF	TGTGCCAGCAGTCCCGGACAGCAAGAGACCCAGTACTTC
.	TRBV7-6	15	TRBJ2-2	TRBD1	CASSLGQGGTGELFF	TGTGCCAGCAGCTTAGGACAGGGCGGCACCGGGGAGCTGTTTTTT
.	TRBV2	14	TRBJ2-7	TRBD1	CASRRQGTSYEQYF	TGTGCCAGCAGGCGACAGGGTACCTCCTACGAGCAGTACTTC
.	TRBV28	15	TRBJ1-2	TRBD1	CASSLGWAGGYGYTF	TGTGCCAGCAGTTTAGGATGGGCAGGGGGCTATGGCTACACCTTC
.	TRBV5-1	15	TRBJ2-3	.	CASSPSGSLTDTQYF	TGCGCCAGCAGCCCCTCCGGGAGTTTAACAGATACGCAGTATTTT
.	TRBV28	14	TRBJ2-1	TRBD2	CASIGGRVKNEQFF	TGTGCCAGCATCGGCGGGAGGGTAAAGAATGAGCAGTTCTTC
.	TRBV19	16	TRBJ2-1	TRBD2	CASSPARVAGVNEQFF	TGTGCCAGTAGTCCGGCCCGGGTAGCGGGAGTAAATGAGCAGTTCTTC
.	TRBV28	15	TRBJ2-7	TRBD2	CASSSHREGAYEQYF	TGTGCCAGCAGTTCGCATAGGGAGGGAGCCTACGAGCAGTACTTC
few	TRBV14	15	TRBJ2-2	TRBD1	CANPDNQGAVGELFF	TGTGCCAACCCTGATAACCAGGGGGCAGTCGGGGAGCTGTTTTTT
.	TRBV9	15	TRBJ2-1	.	CASSGTGDFYNEQFF	TGTGCCAGCAGTGGGACCGGGGACTTCTACAATGAGCAGTTCTTC
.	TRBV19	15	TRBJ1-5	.	CASTRGADGNQPQHF	TGTGCCAGTACGCGGGGGGCGGACGGGAATCAGCCCCAGCATTTT
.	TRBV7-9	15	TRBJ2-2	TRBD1	CASRPGQGGTGELFF	TGTGCCAGCAGGCCGGGACAGGGGGGCACCGGGGAGCTGTTTTTT
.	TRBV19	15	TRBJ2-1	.	CATRGPGSSYNEQFF	TGTGCCACCCGTGGACCCGGGAGCTCCTACAATGAGCAGTTCTTC
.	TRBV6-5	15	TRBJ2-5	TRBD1	CASSTPGQGRKTQYF	TGTGCCAGCAGTACGCCGGGACAGGGTAGAAAGACCCAGTACTTC
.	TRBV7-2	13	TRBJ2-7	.	CASSLVDSYEQYF	TGTGCCAGCAGCTTAGTAGACTCCTACGAGCAGTACTTC
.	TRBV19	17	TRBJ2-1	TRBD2	CASTLTSGGLSYNEQFF	TGTGCCAGTACCCTTACTAGCGGGGGGCTTTCGTACAATGAGCAGTTCTTC
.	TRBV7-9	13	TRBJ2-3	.	CASSSPGADTQYF	TGTGCCAGCAGCTCTCCGGGGGCAGATACGCAGTATTTT
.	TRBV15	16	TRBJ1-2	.	CATSSALTIGDYGYTF	TGTGCCACCAGCAGCGCCCTTACTATCGGGGACTATGGCTACACCTTC
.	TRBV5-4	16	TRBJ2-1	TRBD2	CASSIDGTSGKDEQFF	TGTGCCAGCAGCATCGACGGGACTAGCGGTAAGGATGAGCAGTTCTTC
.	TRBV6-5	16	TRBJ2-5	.	CASSYSQGRVGETQYF	TGTGCCAGCAGTTACTCTCAGGGCAGGGTGGGGGAGACCCAGTACTTC
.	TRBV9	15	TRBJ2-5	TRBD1	CASSVWTGWGETQYF	TGTGCCAGCAGCGTATGGACAGGGTGGGGAGAGACCCAGTACTTC
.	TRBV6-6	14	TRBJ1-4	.	CASSKQVGNEKLFF	TGTGCCAGCAGTAAACAGGTGGGGAATGAAAAACTGTTTTTT
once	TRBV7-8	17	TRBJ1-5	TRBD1	CASSLDPDRVVNQPQHF	TGTGCCAGCAGCTTAGACCCCGACAGGGTGGTTAATCAGCCCCAGCATTTT
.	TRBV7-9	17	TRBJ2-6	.	CASSLRQVPTGANVLTF	TGTGCCAGCAGCTTACGACAGGTCCCAACTGGGGCCAACGTCCTGACTTTC
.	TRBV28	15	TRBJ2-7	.	CASSSQWDTFYEQYF	TGTGCCAGCAGTTCGCAATGGGACACATTCTACGAGCAGTACTTC
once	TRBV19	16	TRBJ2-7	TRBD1	CASSLTPTGGSYEQYF	TGTGCCAGTAGTCTCACACCGACAGGGGGCTCCTACGAGCAGTACTTC
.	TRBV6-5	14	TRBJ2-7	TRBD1	CASSSPGTGTEQYF	TGTGCCAGCAGCTCCCCCGGGACAGGTACCGAGCAGTACTTC
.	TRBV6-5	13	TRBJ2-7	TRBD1	CASSFGTAYEQYF	TGTGCCAGCAGTTTCGGGACAGCCTACGAGCAGTACTTC
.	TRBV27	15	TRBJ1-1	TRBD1	CASSQYRDRHTEAFF	TGTGCCAGCAGTCAATACCGGGACAGGCACACTGAAGCTTTCTTT
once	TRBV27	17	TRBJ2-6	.	CASSPFFTGTGANVLTF	TGTGCCAGCAGTCCTTTCTTTACAGGGACTGGGGCCAACGTCCTGACTTTC
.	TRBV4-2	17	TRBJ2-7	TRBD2	CASSQDFVLAGGYEQYF	TGTGCCAGCAGCCAAGATTTCGTCTTAGCGGGGGGCTACGAGCAGTACTTC
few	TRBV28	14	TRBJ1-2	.	CASSPGGGRGGYTF	TGTGCCAGCAGTCCCGGCGGGGGACGGGGTGGCTACACCTTC
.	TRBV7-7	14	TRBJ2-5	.	CASSPGVGPETQYF	TGTGCTAGCAGCCCGGGGGTGGGCCCAGAGACCCAGTACTTC
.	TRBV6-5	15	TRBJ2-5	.	CASSYQSGRQGTQYF	TGTGCCAGCAGTTACCAGTCTGGCAGACAAGGGACCCAGTACTTC
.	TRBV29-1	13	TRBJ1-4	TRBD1	CSFRTGLNEKLFF	TGCAGCTTCAGGACAGGCTTGAATGAAAAACTGTTTTTT
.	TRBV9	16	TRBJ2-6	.	CASSVDVEPGANVLTF	TGTGCCAGCAGCGTAGACGTAGAACCTGGGGCCAACGTCCTGACTTTC
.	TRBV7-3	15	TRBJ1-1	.	CASSLTGSVNTEAFF	TGTGCCAGCAGCTTAACAGGGAGTGTGAACACTGAAGCTTTCTTT